This T cell receptor beta chain was recorded in a study of T cells in Graves' hyperthyroidism and ophthalmopathy (dated by TCRdb to the late 2010s). With regard to the full study: Peripheral blood was sampled at the time of initial diagnosis, prior to any treatment. To identify TCR V-J signatures that set the groups apart, the researchers used a discovery cohort of more than 95 patients, made up of roughly 45 with Graves' ophthalmopathy and 57 with stable Graves' hyperthyroidism. Whether ophthalmopathy could be predicted prospectively was tested in an independent validation cohort made up of fewer than 20 hyperthyroidism patients plus 17 patients who later progressed to ophthalmopathy. The approximately 90 discovery patients were divided at random into training and test sets in a 7:3 ratio. In addition, the study compared T-cell repertoires in thyroid tissue and in blood from roughly 6 Graves' hyperthyroidism patients. Following sampling, methimazole starting at 30 mg daily was given to hyperthyroidism patients, and high-dose intravenous methylprednisolone was given to ophthalmopathy patients. The paper reports TCR Vbeta CDR3 sequencing of 130 to 150 peripheral blood samples: 43 ophthalmopathy, over 70 hyperthyroidism and 17 progressor patients. Paper-wide results and their limitations: In validation, the model predicted progression to ophthalmopathy a median of about 6.5 months before onset, with around 70% sensitivity and almost 75% specificity. Most expanded thyroid clonotypes (frequency above 0.001) were also detected in blood, suggesting blood repertoires may reflect thyroid immune responses. In cross-validation, a model built on a 13 V-J signature told ophthalmopathy apart from stable hyperthyroidism with 87.88% sensitivity and around 84% specificity, and in testing the same model reached 80%/75%. No statistical method was used to fix the sample size in advance, and group allocation was not hidden from the investigators.

Graves' hyperthyroidism was defined as stable when no progression to ophthalmopathy occurred over 18 months of follow-up. Hyperthyroidism patients were newly diagnosed, had a disease duration of under 2 months, and were aged 18 to 65 years. Any patient with an uncontrolled infection, another autoimmune disease, pregnancy or lactation was excluded. Diagnoses were based on clinical symptoms, serum thyroxine and TRAb, thyroid ultrasound and orbital computed tomography. PBMCs were isolated from more than 9 ml of fresh peripheral blood by Ficoll-Paque density gradient centrifugation. Trizol reagent was used to extract total RNA, and RNA quality was then checked on an Agilent 2100 Bioanalyzer. This clonotype appeared a few times. Its antigen target is currently unknown. One base away there is no much larger clone; base qualities are not given. Spanning cysteine to phenylalanine, the CDR3 consists of 18 amino acids. Only the CDR3 portion is preserved as DNA: 54 bases, with reading frame beginning at the first base. Trimmed from V: 0 bases; trimmed from J: 10 bases; junction bases lacking a gene match: 14. For CDR1 and CDR2, the germline V gene lists SGHRS and YFSETQ.

TCR beta CDR3 regions were amplified from RNA transcripts. A first-round RT-PCR of the TCR CDR3 used the HTBI primer set with the Qiagen OneStep RT-PCR kit. The libraries were constructed in a second round of multiplex PCR and then size-selected and purified. Sequencing of the libraries was done on an Illumina HiSeq2000 using paired-end 100 bp reads. As for the original processing: SOAPnuke was used to process the raw data, with reads discarded if the reads contained adapters or uncalled bases, had a mean Phred below 15, or lacked an exact constant-primer or identifier match. COPE v1.2.5 was used to merge the high-quality paired reads, and each unique nucleotide sequence was defined as a clonotype. Clonotypes were aligned to IMGT TRBV, TRBD and TRBJ reference segments using MiTCR v1.1. Analysis was restricted to V-J combinations with a frequency above 0.0001, which covered roughly 99% of repertoires. The TCS score was defined as F50 (clonal expansion) divided by E x V (chaos), with BLOSUM62-based TCRdist calculated between CDR3 peptides within each V-J. Welch's t-statistics and random forest reduced around 510 V-J features to 10 to 15, which were used in a naive Bayes classifier (R e1071). TCRdb reanalyzed the raw reads on its own, using fastp at Q25 for trimming and MiXCR for clone calling, and kept in-frame beta chains. CDR3 protein duplicates are merged, each entry listing the most common genes and DNA. TCRdb's processing, not the authors' own work, is the source of the V and J calls. For this sample the table gives approximately 520,000 distinct CDR3 sequences, of which less than 25% were detected only once. The top ten clones comprise about 30% of the sample.

The clonotype comes from a man aged 18 to 30 with Graves' hyperthyroidism. Sequenced sample: blood. The V gene is TRBV5-1 and the J gene is TRBJ1-6; TRBD1 fits 9 bases in the junction. The CDR3 amino acid sequence is: CASSLAGGQGPGRSPLHF. The sequence in DNA is TGCGCCAGCAGCTTGGCCGGGGGACAGGGACCCGGGAGGTCACCCCTCCACTTT.